Here is one T cell receptor (beta chain) with its context. The data derive from a study of metastatic and nonmetastatic thyroid tumors. Across the whole study: Repertoires from blood and tumor or nodule tissue of malignant and benign thyroid patients were compared.

TCRdb re-analyzed the PCR reads using MiXCR. The sample has roughly 5,500 clones, 37% seen once. Prior to thyroid surgery, none of the patients had received any treatment. Sequencing was carried out using tumor tissue. The receptor's source is a male donor with papillary thyroid cancer or a benign thyroid nodule (not recorded which). Some clones in this sample may be carry-over from other donors' samples.

CDR3 DNA sequence: TGTGCCTGGAGTGCGGGACTAGCATCCGAGCAGTACTTC. It yields the protein CAWSAGLASEQYF. The rearrangement links TRBV30 to TRBJ2-7; 9 nucleotides line up with TRBD2. Trimming removed 1 base from V and 6 bases from J; junction bases left unmatched: 4. The CDR3 runs to 13 residues. The V gene's germline CDR1 is GTSNPN and CDR2 SVGIG (reference sequence). Filled out from reference TRBV30 and TRBJ2-7, the complete variable domain reads SQTIHQWPATLVQPVGSPLSLECTVEGTSNPNLYWYRQAAGRGLQLLFYSVGIGQISSEVPQNLSASRPQDRQFILSSKKLLLSDSGFYLCAWSAGLASEQYFGPGTRLTVT.